These 17 T cell receptor beta chains originate from one sample sequenced in a study of Ad26.COV2.S vaccination and SARS-CoV-2 variants. Assay: immunoSEQ multiplex PCR; the TCRdb copy retains only in-frame clones and omits some. The repertoire includes about 350,000 clones, 92% of them detected once, and about 3.8% sits in the top ten. The source material was peripheral blood, sampled after recovery from COVID-19. The source is a human donor who had recovered from COVID-19.

The chain is built from TRBV18 and TRBJ2-1; 8 bases agree with TRBD1. Per the germline V gene, CDR1 is KGHSH and CDR2 is LQKENI. The CDR3 consists of 13 residues. With 4 bases clipped from V and 5 bases from J, the junction kept 1 base outside the gene matches. CDR3 sequence: CASSRGQDNEQFF. Written as DNA, the CDR3 is TGTGCCAGCTCACGGGGACAGGACAATGAGCAGTTCTTC. The entire variable domain, with the rest obtained from reference TRBV18 and TRBJ2-1, is as follows: NAGVMQNPRHLVRRRGQEARLRCSPMKGHSHVYWYRQLPEEGLKFMVYLQKENIIDESGMPKERFSAEFPKEGPSILRIQQVVRGDSAAYFCASSRGQDNEQFFGPGTRLTVL.

CDR3 coding DNA: TGTGCCAGCTCGGGACAGGCCTACGAGCAGTACTTC. Translation gives CASSGQAYEQYF. The V gene is TRBV2, the J gene TRBJ2-7; 8 nucleotides align to TRBD1. The V gene's germline CDR1 is SNHLY and CDR2 FYNNEI. This CDR3 has 12 amino acids. The V segment lost 8 bases and the J segment 2 bases; nucleotides outside the gene matches: 2.

The chain couples TRBV19 to TRBJ2-1; 8 nucleotides align to TRBD2. The germline CDR1 and CDR2 sequences are LNHDA and SQIVND (reference sequence). V lost 8 bases and J lost 7; bases outside the gene matches: 19. This CDR3 is built from 17 residues. The CDR3 loop is CASVKTGTGGPWNEQFF. The DNA for the CDR3 is TGTGCCAGTGTCAAGACCGGTACGGGGGGGCCTTGGAATGAGCAGTTCTTC.

The chain is built from TRBV7-8 and TRBJ2-2; no reliable D call. V lost 2 bases to trimming and J lost 0 bases, with 7 bases between them. This CDR3 spans 15 amino acids. In germline, CDR1 is SGHVS, CDR2 FQNEAQ. This CDR3 reads CASSLSSPNTGELFF. DNA of the CDR3: TGTGCCAGCAGCTTATCGTCCCCGAACACCGGGGAGCTGTTTTTT.

This rearrangement joins TRBV27 to TRBJ2-7; possibly TRBD1 for D (6 bases). Germline lookup yields CDR1 MNHEY and CDR2 SMNVEV (reference sequence). Trimming shortened V by 2 bases and J by 7 bases, and 12 bases separated the two germline ends. CDR3 size: 13 residues. The CDR3 DNA reads as TGTGCCAGCAGTTTAGTGGGGGCGGGTGAGCAGTACTTC. Protein product: CASSLVGAGEQYF.

This rearrangement joins TRBV11-2 to TRBJ2-1, with D unclear. Germline V gene lookup returns CDR1 SGHAT and CDR2 FQNNGV. V shed 2 bases and J shed 6 bases, with 5 bases lying between them. The CDR3 consists of 12 residues. CDR3 sequence: CASSLISNEQFF. The CDR3 DNA reads as TGTGCCAGCAGCTTAATATCCAATGAGCAGTTCTTC.

The CDR3 nucleotides read TGTGCCATCAGTGACGGGAGCTCCTACGAGCAGTACTTC. Encoded protein: CAISDGSSYEQYF. V gene TRBV10-3 combines with J gene TRBJ2-7; a possible D gene is TRBD2 (6 bases). The CDR3 loop spans 13 amino acids. Germline V gives CDR1 ENHRY, CDR2 SYGVKD. Trimming took 3 bases from V and 0 from J, leaving 6 bases between them.

The chain carries TRBV27 and TRBJ2-1; the match to TRBD2 covers 8 bases. There are 16 residues in the CDR3. Germline values: CDR1 MNHEY, CDR2 SMNVEV (reference sequence). V shed 2 bases, J shed 8 bases, and the junction held 11 bases outside the gene matches. The DNA for the CDR3 is TGTGCCAGCAGTTTACGTGGTAGGACTAGCAGGGATGAGCAGTTCTTC. As protein: CASSLRGRTSRDEQFF.

Of note for this clone: Since a far larger clone is one base different, this is likely a read error. The chain uses TRBV7-9 and TRBJ2-1, with 8 nucleotides matching TRBD1. In germline, CDR1 is SEHNR, CDR2 FQNEAQ (reference sequence). The length of the CDR3 is 11 residues. V dropped 5 bases and J dropped 10; count of bases not matched to a gene: 1. The CDR3 DNA follows: TGTGCCAGCAGCCGGGACAGGGAGCAGTTCTTC. Encoded protein: CASSRDREQFF. Full variable domain (remainder filled in from reference TRBV7-9 and TRBJ2-1): DTGVSQNPRHKITKRGQNVTFRCDPISEHNRLYWYRQTLGQGPEFLTYFQNEAQLEKSRLLSDRFSAERPKGSFSTLEIQRTEQGDSAMYLCASSRDREQFFGPGTRLTVL.

As to this clone: The germline gene is not matched at one end of the junction; a read error may be the cause. The chain is built from TRBV7-9 and TRBJ2-2; TRBD1 matches 10 bases. The germline V gene encodes CDR1 SEHNR and CDR2 FQNEAQ (reference sequence). The CDR3 is 15 amino acids. CDR3 region: CASTLRTGGTGELFF. CDR3 in DNA: TGTGCCAGCACCTTAAGGACAGGGGGGACCGGGGAGCTGTTTTTT. The full variable domain, rest sourced from reference TRBV7-9 and TRBJ2-2, is DTGVSQNPRHKITKRGQNVTFRCDPISEHNRLYWYRQTLGQGPEFLTYFQNEAQLEKSRLLSDRFSAERPKGSFSTLEIQRTEQGDSAMYLCASTLRTGGTGELFFGEGSRLTVL.

V gene TRBV5-1 combines with J gene TRBJ2-3; D is ambiguous. Trimming removed 1 base from V and 2 bases from J, with 5 bases in between. Germline lookup yields CDR1 SGHRS and CDR2 YFSETQ. There are 13 residues in the CDR3. CDR3 amino acids: CASSLPPTDTQYF. CDR3 coding DNA: TGCGCCAGCAGCTTGCCTCCCACAGATACGCAGTATTTT.

Concerning this clone: Additional DNA sequences in this sample encode the identical CDR3. The genes are TRBV5-6 and TRBJ1-1; D not certain. There are 13 residues in the CDR3. The germline CDR1 and CDR2 sequences are SGHDT and YYEEEE. V gave up 0 bases and J gave up 2 bases, with 5 bases separating them. CDR3 nucleotide sequence: TGTGCCAGCAGCTTGGGGGGAAACACTGAAGCTTTCTTT. This translates into CASSLGGNTEAFF.

The chain employs TRBV9 and TRBJ2-2; D is possibly TRBD1 (6 bases). Germline V gene data show CDR1 as SGDLS and CDR2 as YYNGEE. The V end was cut by 0 bases, the J end by 6 bases, with 15 bases between. The CDR3 extends over 16 amino acids. The CDR3 bases are TGTGCCAGCAGCGTAGCGTCAGGGGAAGGTGCCGGGGAGCTGTTTTTT. This gives the protein CASSVASGEGAGELFF. Full variable domain (missing parts from reference TRBV9 and TRBJ2-2): DSGVTQTPKHLITATGQRVTLRCSPRSGDLSVYWYQQSLDQGLQFLIQYYNGEERAKGNILERFSAQQFPDLHSELNLSSLELGDSALYFCASSVASGEGAGELFFGEGSRLTVL.

The chain carries TRBV5-4 and TRBJ1-1; maybe TRBD1 (6 bases). CDR1 is SGHNT, CDR2 YYREEE, per germline (reference sequence). The length of the CDR3 is 14 residues. With 4 bases removed from V and 7 bases from J, the gap between germline ends came to 17 bases. This CDR3 is CASSPPGGAVEAFF. The CDR3 nucleotides are TGTGCCAGCAGCCCTCCCGGGGGCGCCGTTGAAGCTTTCTTT.

Only a few counts were recorded for this clone. The chain is built from TRBV12-3 or TRBV12-4 and TRBJ2-2; D gene ambiguous. Trimming cost V 5 bases and J 5 bases, with 6 bases left between them. This CDR3 is built from 12 residues. The CDR3 loop reads CASSRLTGELFF. The CDR3 bases are TGTGCCAGCAGTCGGTTAACCGGGGAGCTGTTTTTT.

The chain is built from TRBV10-2 and TRBJ2-7, with D perhaps TRBD2 (6 bases). V lost 6 bases, J lost 1 base, and 16 bases lay in between. The germline V gene encodes CDR1 WSHSY and CDR2 SAAADI. This CDR3 region has 15 residues. CDR3 in amino acids: CASSALAGTSYEQYF. The CDR3, as DNA: TGCGCCAGCAGCGCACTTGCGGGGACTTCCTACGAGCAGTACTTC.

This clone showed up just once. This chain's CDR3 is CASSRDRVGETQYF. CDR3 DNA sequence: TGTGCCAGCAGCCGGGACAGGGTCGGGGAGACCCAGTACTTC. The chain is built from TRBV7-2 and TRBJ2-5; 9 bases are shared with TRBD1. J gave up 5 bases and V 5 bases, and 6 bases lay outside the gene matches. Per the germline V gene, CDR1 is SGHTA and CDR2 is FQGNSA. The CDR3 is 14 residues long.